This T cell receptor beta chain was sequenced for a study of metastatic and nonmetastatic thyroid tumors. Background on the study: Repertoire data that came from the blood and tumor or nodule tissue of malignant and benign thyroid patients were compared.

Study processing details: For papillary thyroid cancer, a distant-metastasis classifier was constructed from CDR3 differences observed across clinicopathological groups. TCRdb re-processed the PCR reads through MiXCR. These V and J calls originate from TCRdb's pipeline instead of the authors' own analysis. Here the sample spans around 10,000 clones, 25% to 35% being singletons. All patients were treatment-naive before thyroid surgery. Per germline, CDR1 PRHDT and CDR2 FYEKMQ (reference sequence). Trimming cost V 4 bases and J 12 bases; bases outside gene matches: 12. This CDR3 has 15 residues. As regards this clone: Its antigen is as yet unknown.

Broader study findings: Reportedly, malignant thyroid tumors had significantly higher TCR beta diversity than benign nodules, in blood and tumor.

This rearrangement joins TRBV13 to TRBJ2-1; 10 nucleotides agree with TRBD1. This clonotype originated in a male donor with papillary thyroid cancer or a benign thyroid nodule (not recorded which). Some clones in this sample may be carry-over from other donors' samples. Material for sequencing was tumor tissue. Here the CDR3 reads CASSSRGTGANTQFF. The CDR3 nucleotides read TGTGCCAGCAGCTCCAGGGGGACAGGGGCCAATACGCAGTTCTTC.